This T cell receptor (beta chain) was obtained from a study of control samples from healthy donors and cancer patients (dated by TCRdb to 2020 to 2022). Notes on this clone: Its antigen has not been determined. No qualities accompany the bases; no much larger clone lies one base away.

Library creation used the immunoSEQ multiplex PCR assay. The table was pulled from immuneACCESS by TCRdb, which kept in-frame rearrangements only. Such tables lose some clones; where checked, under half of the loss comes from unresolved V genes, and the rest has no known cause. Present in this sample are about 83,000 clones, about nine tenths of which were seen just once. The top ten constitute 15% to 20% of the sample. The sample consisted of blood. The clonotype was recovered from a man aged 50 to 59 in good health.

For the CDR3, the sequence is CASRLRDTVYNEQFF. The DNA sequence is TGTGCCAGCAGGTTACGGGACACGGTGTACAATGAGCAGTTCTTC. Recombination connected TRBV11-2 to TRBJ2-1, with TRBD1 perhaps the D gene, on 6 matching bases. V is clipped by 6 bases and J by 4 bases, and the sequence between their germline boundaries is 16 bases long. From the cysteine through the phenylalanine, the CDR3 covers 15 amino acids. Here the CDR3 DNA is all that survives: 45 bases in frame from base 1. CDR1 SGHAT and CDR2 FQNNGV were looked up in the germline V gene.